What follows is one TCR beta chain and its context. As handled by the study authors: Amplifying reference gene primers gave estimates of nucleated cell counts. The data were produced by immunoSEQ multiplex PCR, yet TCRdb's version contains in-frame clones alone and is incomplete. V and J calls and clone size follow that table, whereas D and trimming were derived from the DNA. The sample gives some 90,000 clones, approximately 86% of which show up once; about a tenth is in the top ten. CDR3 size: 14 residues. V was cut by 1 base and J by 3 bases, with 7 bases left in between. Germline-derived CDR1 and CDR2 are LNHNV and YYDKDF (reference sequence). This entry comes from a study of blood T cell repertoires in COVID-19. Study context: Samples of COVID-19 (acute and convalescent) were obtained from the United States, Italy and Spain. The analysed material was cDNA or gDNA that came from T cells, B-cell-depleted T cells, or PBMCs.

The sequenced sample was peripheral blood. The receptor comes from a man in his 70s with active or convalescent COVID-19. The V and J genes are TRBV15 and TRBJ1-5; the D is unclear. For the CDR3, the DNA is TGTGCCACCAGCAGAGGAACAGCCAATCAGCCCCAGCATTTT. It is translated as CATSRGTANQPQHF.